The 28 T cell receptor beta chains presented below share a single source sample, sequenced in a study of T cell responses to AZD1222 COVID-19 vaccine. The protocol was immunoSEQ multiplex PCR, while the TCRdb copy is restricted to in-frame clones and leaves out a portion. This table holds under 150,000 clones, roughly 91% found once. The sequencing here drew on peripheral blood, taken on day 0 of AZD1222 vaccination. The source of these receptors is an adult in good health.

Only one count was recorded for this clone. V gene TRBV5-1 combines with J gene TRBJ2-3; D ambiguous. The germline gives CDR1 SGHRS, CDR2 YFSETQ. The CDR3 loop spans 16 amino acids. V was clipped by 3 bases and J by 5 bases, with 19 bases between them. The CDR3 loop is CASSSGGRAAVDTQYF. The CDR3 DNA is TGCGCCAGCAGCTCGGGTGGAAGGGCGGCGGTAGATACGCAGTATTTT.

This sequence joins TRBV4-1 and TRBJ2-5; TRBD2 aligns across 7 bases. Germline V gene data show CDR1 as MGHRA and CDR2 as YSYEKL. J was trimmed by 3 bases and V by 1 base; bases with no gene match: 5. The CDR3 is made up of 15 amino acids. The CDR3 nucleotides are TGCGCCAGCAGCCAAGTCCCTAGCGGAGAAGAGACCCAGTACTTC. It yields the protein CASSQVPSGEETQYF.

V is TRBV7-7 and J is TRBJ2-5, with D possibly being TRBD2 (6 bases). CDR3 length equals 15 residues. V lost 1 base to trimming and J lost 1 base, with 10 bases between them. The germline CDR1 and CDR2 sequences are SSHAT and FNYEAQ (reference sequence). The chain's CDR3 is CASSLEGLPQETQYF. DNA for the CDR3: TGTGCCAGCAGCTTAGAGGGACTCCCCCAAGAGACCCAGTACTTC.

The chain carries TRBV12-3 or TRBV12-4 and TRBJ2-7; D is undetermined. The CDR3 has 13 amino acids. V was cut by 3 bases and J by 3 bases, with 9 bases left in between. The CDR3 DNA sequence: TGTGCCAGCAGTTTGGCCAGTTTCTACGAGCAGTACTTC. Amino acids: CASSLASFYEQYF.

The V gene is TRBV10-3, the J gene TRBJ2-1, with D perhaps being TRBD1 or TRBD2 (5 bases each). Germline assignment: CDR1 ENHRY and CDR2 SYGVKD. Trimming took off 4 bases at V and 6 bases at J, with 13 bases between the two ends. The CDR3 is 14 amino acids. CDR3: CAISGTLGVNEQFF. CDR3 nucleotides: TGTGCCATCAGTGGGACGTTGGGGGTCAATGAGCAGTTCTTC.

The V call is TRBV6-4, the J call TRBJ2-7; possible D gene TRBD2, 6 bases. Per germline, CDR1 MRHNA and CDR2 SNTAGT. V lost 0 bases to trimming and J lost 3 bases, with 15 bases between them. This CDR3 comprises 16 residues. CDR3 residues: CASSDSSCGAFYEQYF. The CDR3 nucleotides read TGTGCCAGCAGTGACTCCTCCTGCGGGGCATTCTACGAGCAGTACTTC.

This chain uses TRBV12-3 or TRBV12-4 with TRBJ2-5; unclear D gene. V lost 5 bases and J lost 3, with 4 bases in between. The CDR3 runs to 11 residues. CDR3 in DNA: TGTGCCAGCAGTGGGAAAGAGACCCAGTACTTC. Its translation is CASSGKETQYF.

The V gene is TRBV7-9, the J gene TRBJ2-7; 7 bases line up with TRBD2. V lost 5 bases to trimming and J lost 3 bases; unmatched junction nucleotides: 7. This CDR3 is built from 14 residues. Germline CDR1 SEHNR, CDR2 FQNEAQ (reference sequence). The chain's CDR3 is CASSPKWGGYEQYF. The DNA for the CDR3 is TGTGCCAGCAGCCCAAAATGGGGGGGCTACGAGCAGTACTTC.

This chain uses TRBV27 with TRBJ2-7; D uncertain. Germline CDR1 reads MNHEY; CDR2 reads SMNVEV (reference sequence). Trimming left V 5 bases short and J 3 bases short, with 14 bases between. There are 14 residues in the CDR3. This CDR3 reads CASSPRGPDYEQYF. The DNA of the CDR3 is TGTGCCAGCAGTCCCCGAGGCCCGGACTACGAGCAGTACTTC.

The chain is built from TRBV7-7 and TRBJ2-2; 9 bases fit TRBD2. The V gene end was trimmed by 5 bases and the J gene end by 6 bases; junction bases not matched to a gene: 13. This CDR3 is built from 17 residues. Germline V CDR1 and CDR2: SSHAT, FNYEAQ (reference sequence). The CDR3 spells CASSLELGTSLSGELFF. The CDR3 DNA is TGTGCCAGCAGCCTCGAACTCGGGACTAGCTTGTCCGGGGAGCTGTTTTTT.

The J gene is TRBJ1-2, the V gene TRBV19, with a weak D call TRBD1 (6 bases). Germline loops: CDR1 LNHDA, CDR2 SQIVND (reference sequence). Trimming removed 11 bases at V and 7 bases at J, with 11 bases between. This CDR3 is built from 10 residues. CDR3 DNA: TGTGCCGTAGGGGGGTTTGGCTACACCTTC. This gives the protein CAVGGFGYTF.

The CDR3 reads CASSLGQGAVYGYTF. As DNA, the CDR3 is TGTGCCAGCAGCCTAGGACAGGGGGCGGTCTATGGCTACACCTTC. The J gene is TRBJ1-2, the V gene TRBV7-6; 11 nucleotides agree with TRBD1. The V and J ends lost 5 bases and 4 bases, in that order; junction bases with no gene match: 6. This CDR3 has 15 residues. CDR1 is SGHVS and CDR2 is FNYEAQ in the germline V gene. Looking up the rest from reference TRBV7-6 and TRBJ1-2 gives the full variable domain: GAGVSQSPRYKVTKRGQDVALRCDPISGHVSLYWYRQALGQGPEFLTYFNYEAQQDKSGLPNDRFSAERPEGSISTLTIQRTEQRDSAMYRCASSLGQGAVYGYTFGSGTRLTVV.

The chain employs TRBV24-1 and TRBJ2-2, with 8 nucleotides matching TRBD2. Trimming took 3 bases from V and 5 from J; bases not matched to a gene: 4. In germline, CDR1 is KGHDR, CDR2 SFDVKD. The CDR3 length is 15 residues. The CDR3 spells CATSDVAGPTGELFF. In DNA form, the CDR3 reads TGTGCCACCAGTGATGTAGCGGGGCCAACCGGGGAGCTGTTTTTT.

V usage is TRBV12-3 or TRBV12-4 and J usage is TRBJ1-2; D is unclear. Trimming took 5 bases from V and 3 from J, leaving 10 bases between them. The CDR3 covers 13 residues. The CDR3 here is CASSLETYYGYTF. The CDR3 nucleotides are TGTGCCAGCAGTCTCGAGACCTACTATGGCTACACCTTC.

The rearrangement joins TRBV7-2 to TRBJ2-5; possibly TRBD2 for D (5 bases). V dropped 2 bases and J dropped 7 bases, with 14 bases sitting between them. Germline V gene data show CDR1 as SGHTA and CDR2 as FQGNSA. The CDR3 has 14 amino acids. The CDR3 nucleotides read TGTGCCAGCAGCTTAAGCGAGGGCGCTGGGACCCAGTACTTC. Amino acid sequence: CASSLSEGAGTQYF.

The chain links TRBV6-1 to TRBJ1-5, with 7 bases lining up with TRBD1. The CDR3 runs 15 residues. Germline trimming cut 3 bases from V and 5 bases from J; bases unmatched to any gene: 7. The germline gives CDR1 MNHNS, CDR2 SASEGT. The CDR3 loop is CASSDGTGAYQPQHF. The CDR3 nucleotides read TGTGCCAGCAGTGATGGAACAGGGGCATATCAGCCCCAGCATTTT.

About this clone itself: At one end, the junction sequence differs from germline, possibly due to a read error. The chain combines TRBV6-5 with TRBJ2-7; perhaps D is TRBD1 or TRBD2 (6 bases each). Germline loops: CDR1 MNHEY, CDR2 SVGAGI. This CDR3 has 14 residues. The CDR3: CASSYFGGAYEQYF. CDR3 nucleotide sequence: TGTGCCAGCAGCTACTTCGGGGGCGCTTACGAGCAGTACTTC.

The chain uses TRBV4-2 and TRBJ2-6, with unresolved D. Germline V gives CDR1 LGHNA, CDR2 YNFKEQ. The CDR3 consists of 17 residues. Trimming pared 0 bases from V and 0 bases from J, leaving 9 bases between. The DNA of the CDR3 is TGTGCCAGCAGCCAAGAGCTAAGGGCCTCTGGGGCCAACGTCCTGACTTTC. This sequence encodes CASSQELRASGANVLTF.

The chain joins TRBV7-9 to TRBJ1-2; the match to TRBD1 covers 7 bases. CDR1 SEHNR and CDR2 FQNEAQ come from the germline V gene (reference sequence). The CDR3 runs to 14 residues. Unmatched junction bases numbered 5, after V lost 4 bases and J lost 3 bases. The CDR3 DNA reads as TGTGCCAGCAGCTCGACAGGGAGTGACTATGGCTACACCTTC. Translation: CASSSTGSDYGYTF.

This chain's CDR3 is CASSEGAVADRQFF. DNA of the CDR3: TGTGCCAGCAGTGAGGGGGCGGTCGCCGATCGGCAGTTCTTC. The chain couples TRBV2 to TRBJ2-1, with D possibly being TRBD1 (6 bases). This CDR3 has 14 amino acids. The germline gives CDR1 SNHLY, CDR2 FYNNEI. V was trimmed by 3 bases and J by 12 bases, leaving 18 bases between them.

The rearrangement joins TRBV27 to TRBJ2-1; 9 nucleotides align to TRBD2. The CDR3 length is 13 residues. From germline, CDR1 is MNHEY and CDR2 SMNVEV (reference sequence). V shed 8 bases and J 1 base; nucleotides not matched to a gene: 0. DNA for the CDR3: TGTGCCAGCGCGGGGGGGTCCTACAATGAGCAGTTCTTC. Translation gives CASAGGSYNEQFF.

The J gene is TRBJ1-1, the V gene TRBV19, with a tentative D call TRBD1 (5 bases). Germline CDR1 and CDR2: LNHDA and SQIVND (reference sequence). This CDR3 comprises 15 residues. The V end was cut by 4 bases, the J end by 1 base, with 13 bases between. CDR3 loop: CASSSHTGKNTEAFF. The CDR3 bases are TGTGCCAGTAGTAGCCACACAGGAAAGAACACTGAAGCTTTCTTT. The entire variable domain, with the rest obtained from reference TRBV19 and TRBJ1-1, is as follows: DGGITQSPKYLFRKEGQNVTLSCEQNLNHDAMYWYRQDPGQGLRLIYYSQIVNDFQKGDIAEGYSVSREKKESFPLTVTSAQKNPTAFYLCASSSHTGKNTEAFFGQGTRLTVV.

This clone was counted once. The genes are TRBV4-3 and TRBJ1-6; unclear D gene. This CDR3 has 16 residues. Deletions cut 1 base from V and 9 bases from J, with 16 bases between. Germline V lookup: CDR1 LGHNA, CDR2 YSLEER. This CDR3 is CASSQVGGKGSSPLHF. The DNA of the CDR3 is TGCGCCAGCAGCCAAGTGGGTGGTAAAGGTAGTTCACCCCTCCACTTT.

The J gene is TRBJ2-1, the V gene TRBV6-5, with 7 nucleotides matching TRBD1. The CDR3 runs to 15 residues. The trim removed 0 bases at V and 8 bases at J, leaving 7 bases unmatched. Germline V gives CDR1 MNHEY, CDR2 SVGAGI. CDR3 region: CASSYSIGRGYEQFF. CDR3 nucleotide sequence: TGTGCCAGCAGTTACTCGATCGGCAGGGGGTATGAGCAGTTCTTC.

This clone was seen once. The chain is built from TRBV28 and TRBJ1-5; D unresolved. Germline V gene sequence: CDR1 MDHEN, CDR2 SYDVKM. The CDR3 is 17 amino acids. Trimming pared 4 bases from V and 6 bases from J, leaving 22 bases between. In nucleotides, the CDR3 is TGTGCCAGCAGTTCCCCCCCCCGAAGGGCTCATAGTCAGCCCCAGCATTTT. It encodes CASSSPPRRAHSQPQHF.

This chain joins TRBV2 and TRBJ2-7; TRBD1 might be the D (6 bases). From germline, CDR1 is SNHLY and CDR2 FYNNEI. There are 14 residues in the CDR3. Between the trimmed V and J ends, which lost 8 bases and 5 bases, there was a span of 19 bases. The CDR3 sequence: CASQDSLMGNEQYF. CDR3 DNA sequence: TGTGCCAGCCAGGACAGCTTAATGGGGAACGAGCAGTACTTC.

The chain links TRBV6-5 to TRBJ1-5; the D is unclear. The length of the CDR3 is 15 residues. The V end lost 2 bases, the J end lost 0 bases, and 8 bases lay between the germline ends. Germline CDR1 MNHEY, CDR2 SVGAGI. The CDR3 DNA follows: TGTGCCAGCAGTTACGTCGAGATTAGCAATCAGCCCCAGCATTTT. Protein sequence: CASSYVEISNQPQHF.

This chain joins TRBV7-2 and TRBJ1-2; the match to TRBD1 covers 8 bases. The CDR3 covers 13 residues. The V gene's germline CDR1 is SGHTA and CDR2 FQGNSA. V was pared by 5 bases and J by 7 bases, with 6 bases of the junction left unmatched. CDR3 protein: CASSETTGGGYTF. DNA for the CDR3: TGTGCCAGCAGCGAAACCACAGGGGGTGGCTACACCTTC. The variable domain in full, completed from reference TRBV7-2 and TRBJ1-2, reads GAGVSQSPSNKVTEKGKDVELRCDPISGHTALYWYRQSLGQGLEFLIYFQGNSAPDKSGLPSDRFSAERTGGSVSTLTIQRTQQEDSAVYLCASSETTGGGYTFGSGTRLTVV.